The 7 T cell receptor beta chains reported below all come from one sample, sequenced in a study of blood T cells in healthy people across ages. Using a J-beta primer mix together with a sample-barcoded 5' primer, a second PCR was run for roughly 6 to 12 cycles. TCRdb processed the 5' RACE reads anew with MiXCR; each CDR3 protein has one entry. Here the sample spans about 1.6 million distinct CDR3 sequences, roughly a third being singletons. The specimen sequenced was blood. These TCRs come from a woman in her twenties or thirties in good health.

The rearrangement uses TRBV5-5 and TRBJ2-3; D may be TRBD1 (6 bases). CDR1 and CDR2 from the germline V gene are SGHKS and YYEKEE (reference sequence). CDR3 length equals 17 residues. V gave up 0 bases and J gave up 3 bases, with 17 bases separating them. The CDR3 protein is CASSLGTVALRTDTQYF. The CDR3, as DNA: TGTGCCAGCAGCTTGGGGACAGTCGCCCTTAGGACAGATACGCAGTATTTT.

Worth noting for this clonotype: One base away lies a much larger clone, so this may be a sequencing read error. The J gene is TRBJ1-5, the V gene TRBV30; the D is unclear. There are 15 residues in the CDR3. In germline, CDR1 is GTSNPN, CDR2 SVGIG (reference sequence). CDR3 sequence reads: CAWSKGSNSDQPQHF. CDR3 DNA sequence: TGTGCCTGGAGCAAGGGCAGTAATAGCGATCAGCCCCAGCATTTT.

The chain has TRBV2 and TRBJ2-7; D is possibly TRBD2 (5 bases). The CDR3 has 15 amino acids. V gave up 2 bases and J gave up 3 bases, with 14 bases separating them. Germline CDR1 SNHLY, CDR2 FYNNEI. Here the CDR3 reads CASSENGGLNYEQYF. CDR3 sequence (DNA): TGTGCCAGCAGTGAAAACGGCGGGCTAAACTACGAGCAGTACTTC. The full variable domain, completed using reference TRBV2 and TRBJ2-7, is EPEVTQTPSHQVTQMGQEVILRCVPISNHLYFYWYRQILGQKVEFLVSFYNNEISEKSEIFDDQFSVERPDGSNFTLKIRSTKLEDSAMYFCASSENGGLNYEQYFGPGTRLTVT.

The chain joins TRBV7-2 to TRBJ2-3; 12 bases match TRBD2. Germline loops: CDR1 SGHTA, CDR2 FQGNSA. The CDR3 runs to 15 residues. After removal of 7 bases from V and 6 bases from J, the junction contained 8 bases not matched to a gene. The CDR3 spells CASNSSGGAFDTQYF. DNA for the CDR3: TGTGCCAGCAATTCTAGCGGGGGGGCGTTCGATACGCAGTATTTT.

The chain has TRBV27 and TRBJ1-1, with D perhaps matching TRBD1 (5 bases). Germline V gene sequence: CDR1 MNHEY, CDR2 SMNVEV (reference sequence). V was pared by 6 bases and J by 4 bases, with 15 bases between. The CDR3 is 14 amino acids. Here the CDR3 DNA reads TGTGCCAGCAGCGCGAACCAGGGTGGCACTGAAGCTTTCTTT. Encoded protein: CASSANQGGTEAFF.

This clonotype was picked up many times. The CDR3 loop is CATSDKGLLEGDTQYF. CDR3 DNA: TGTGCCACCAGTGACAAGGGACTTCTAGAGGGCGATACGCAGTATTTT. The chain couples TRBV24-1 to TRBJ2-3; D might be TRBD2 (6 bases). V lost 4 bases and J 6 bases, leaving 19 bases between the germline ends. The CDR3 is 16 residues long. Germline lookup yields CDR1 KGHDR and CDR2 SFDVKD.

This clonotype was counted ten times or more. The chain is built from TRBV7-2 and TRBJ2-5; 10 bases match TRBD2. Trimming took 1 base from V and 5 from J; bases not matched to a gene: 10. The CDR3 has 17 amino acids. Germline CDR1 SGHTA, CDR2 FQGNSA. CDR3 DNA sequence: TGTGCCAGCAGCTTAGGGGGGGCTAGCGGGAGAAGGGAGACCCAGTACTTC. This translates into CASSLGGASGRRETQYF. The complete variable domain, with remaining parts taken from reference TRBV7-2 and TRBJ2-5, reads GAGVSQSPSNKVTEKGKDVELRCDPISGHTALYWYRQSLGQGLEFLIYFQGNSAPDKSGLPSDRFSAERTGGSVSTLTIQRTQQEDSAVYLCASSLGGASGRRETQYFGPGTRLLVL.